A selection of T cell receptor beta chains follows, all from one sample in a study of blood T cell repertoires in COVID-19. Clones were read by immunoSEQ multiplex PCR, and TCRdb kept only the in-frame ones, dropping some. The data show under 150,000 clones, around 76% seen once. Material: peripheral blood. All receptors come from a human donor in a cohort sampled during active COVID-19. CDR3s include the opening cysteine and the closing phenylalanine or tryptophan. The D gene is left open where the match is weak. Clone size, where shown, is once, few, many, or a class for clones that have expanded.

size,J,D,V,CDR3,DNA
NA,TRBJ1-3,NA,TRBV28,CASTHSRGLPSGNTIYF,TGTGCCAGCACCCATTCCAGGGGTCTACCCTCTGGAAACACCATATATTTT
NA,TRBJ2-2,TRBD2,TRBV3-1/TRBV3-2,CASSYSWRGAGELFF,TGTGCCAGCAGCTACAGTTGGCGGGGGGCCGGGGAGCTGTTTTTT
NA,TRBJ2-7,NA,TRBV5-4,CASSLDRAEQYF,TGTGCCAGCAGCTTGGACAGGGCCGAGCAGTACTTC
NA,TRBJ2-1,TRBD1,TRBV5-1,CASSLGQPYNEQFF,TGCGCCAGCAGCCTGGGACAGCCCTACAATGAGCAGTTCTTC
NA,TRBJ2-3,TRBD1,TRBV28,CATKGTGSLDTQYF,TGTGCCACCAAGGGGACAGGATCACTGGATACGCAGTATTTT
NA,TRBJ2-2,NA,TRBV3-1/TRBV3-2,CASSQGMTDGGELFF,TGTGCCAGCAGCCAAGGTATGACTGACGGCGGGGAGCTGTTTTTT
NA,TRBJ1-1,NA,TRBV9,CASSVVGEANTEAFF,TGTGCCAGCAGCGTAGTCGGGGAGGCCAACACTGAAGCTTTCTTT
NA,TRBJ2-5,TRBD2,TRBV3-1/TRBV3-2,CASSRSGRGALGETQYF,TGTGCCAGCAGCCGTAGTGGGCGGGGGGCCCTCGGCGAGACCCAGTACTTC
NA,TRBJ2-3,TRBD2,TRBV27,CASSLLAGGKDTQYF,TGTGCCAGCAGTTTACTAGCGGGGGGCAAAGATACGCAGTATTTT
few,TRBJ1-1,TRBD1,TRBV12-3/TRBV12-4,CASSSWDSEAFF,TGTGCCAGCAGTTCTTGGGACAGTGAAGCTTTCTTT
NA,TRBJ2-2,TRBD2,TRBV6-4,CASSDLAGEAYGSTGELFF,TGTGCCAGCAGTGACCTAGCGGGGGAGGCCTACGGCAGCACCGGGGAGCTGTTTTTT
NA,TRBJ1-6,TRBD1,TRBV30,CACGQGIGNSPLHF,TGTGCCTGTGGACAGGGGATAGGTAATTCACCCCTCCACTTT
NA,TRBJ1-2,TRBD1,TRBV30,CAWSAQGGYYGYTF,TGTGCCTGGAGTGCACAGGGGGGTTACTATGGCTACACCTTC
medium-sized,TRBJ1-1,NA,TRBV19,CASSLTLLSPGTEAFF,TGTGCCAGTAGTCTCACTTTATTGTCTCCGGGGACTGAAGCTTTCTTT
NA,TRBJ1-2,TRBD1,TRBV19,CASRRANRGYGYTF,TGTGCCAGTAGGCGGGCCAACAGGGGCTATGGCTACACCTTC
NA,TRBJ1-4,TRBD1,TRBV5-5,CASSPTGQGGEKLFF,TGTGCCAGCAGCCCGACGGGACAGGGTGGGGAAAAACTGTTTTTT
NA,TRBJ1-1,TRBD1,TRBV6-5,CASSYTLTGSGTEAFF,TGTGCCAGCAGTTACACCCTGACAGGGAGTGGGACTGAAGCTTTCTTT
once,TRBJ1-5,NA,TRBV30,CAWSGPGFSNQPQHF,TGTGCCTGGAGTGGTCCAGGCTTTAGCAATCAGCCCCAGCATTTT
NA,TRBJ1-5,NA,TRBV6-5,CASGPFNQPQHF,TGTGCCAGCGGGCCGTTCAATCAGCCCCAGCATTTT
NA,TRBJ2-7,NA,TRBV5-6,CASSLGQGFSEQYF,TGTGCCAGCAGCTTGGGTCAGGGGTTCAGCGAGCAGTACTTC
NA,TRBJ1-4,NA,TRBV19,CASKSVGGATNEKLFF,TGTGCCAGTAAGTCCGTAGGGGGGGCAACTAATGAAAAACTGTTTTTT
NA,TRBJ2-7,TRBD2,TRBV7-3,CASSPTSGYEQYF,TGTGCCAGCAGCCCGACTAGCGGCTACGAGCAGTACTTC
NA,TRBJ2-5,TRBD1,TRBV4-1,CASSQPGQGETQYF,TGCGCCAGCAGCCAACCTGGACAGGGAGAGACCCAGTACTTC
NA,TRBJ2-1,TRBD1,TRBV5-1,CASSLDRAYNEQFF,TGCGCCAGCAGCCTGGACAGGGCCTACAATGAGCAGTTCTTC
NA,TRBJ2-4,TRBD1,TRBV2,CASSERIGGAGKNIQYF,TGTGCCAGCAGTGAAAGGATAGGGGGCGCCGGCAAAAACATTCAGTACTTC
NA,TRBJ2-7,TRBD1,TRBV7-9,CASSPGQGEQYF,TGTGCCAGCAGTCCTGGACAGGGCGAGCAGTACTTC
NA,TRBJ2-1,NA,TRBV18,CASSPLQAGPYNEQFF,TGTGCCAGCTCACCACTACAGGCCGGGCCTTACAATGAGCAGTTCTTC
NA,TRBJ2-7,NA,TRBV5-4,CASSSTLTGAYEQYF,TGTGCCAGCAGCTCTACCTTGACAGGAGCCTACGAGCAGTACTTC
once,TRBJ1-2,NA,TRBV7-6,CASSFKSDPTGGYGYTF,TGTGCCAGCAGCTTTAAATCCGATCCAACAGGCGGCTATGGCTACACCTTC
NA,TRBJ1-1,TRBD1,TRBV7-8,CASRRNRGGTEAFF,TGTGCCAGCAGACGGAACAGGGGGGGAACTGAAGCTTTCTTT
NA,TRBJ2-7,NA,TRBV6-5,CASSFQGRPYEQYF,TGTGCCAGCAGTTTCCAGGGGCGTCCCTACGAGCAGTACTTC
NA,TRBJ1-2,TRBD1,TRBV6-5,CASSQRDRGGYTF,TGTGCCAGCAGTCAGCGGGACAGGGGTGGCTACACCTTC
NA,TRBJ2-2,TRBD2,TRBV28,CASSDPGTSRANTGELFF,TGTGCCAGCAGTGACCCCGGGACTAGCCGCGCTAACACCGGGGAGCTGTTTTTT
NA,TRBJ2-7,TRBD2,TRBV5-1,CASSFLAGESYEQYF,TGCGCCAGCAGCTTTTTAGCGGGGGAGTCCTACGAGCAGTACTTC
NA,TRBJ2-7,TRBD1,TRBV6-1,CASSERGQGLSYEQYF,TGTGCCAGCAGTGAACGGGGACAGGGTCTCTCCTACGAGCAGTACTTC
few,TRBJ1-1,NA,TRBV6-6,CASRSGNTEAFF,TGTGCCAGCAGGAGCGGAAACACTGAAGCTTTCTTT
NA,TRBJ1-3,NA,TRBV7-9,CASSFTGDTIYF,TGTGCCAGCAGCTTCACGGGTGACACCATATATTTT
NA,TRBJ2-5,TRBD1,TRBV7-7,CASSFRTGWETQYF,TGTGCCAGCAGCTTCCGGACAGGGTGGGAGACCCAGTACTTC
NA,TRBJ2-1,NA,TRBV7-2,CASSLVRRGEQFF,TGTGCCAGCAGCTTAGTACGGCGGGGTGAGCAGTTCTTC
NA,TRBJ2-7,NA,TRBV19,CASSPLNGEQYF,TGTGCCAGTAGCCCACTGAACGGCGAGCAGTACTTC
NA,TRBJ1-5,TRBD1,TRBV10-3,CAISESLGGGVSNQPQHF,TGTGCCATCAGTGAATCGCTAGGGGGCGGGGTTAGCAATCAGCCCCAGCATTTT
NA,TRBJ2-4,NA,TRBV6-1,CASSEAGNRVAKNIQYF,TGTGCCAGCAGTGAAGCGGGGAACAGGGTAGCCAAAAACATTCAGTACTTC
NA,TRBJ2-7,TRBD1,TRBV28,CASSLPQGAYEQYF,TGTGCCAGCAGTTTACCTCAGGGGGCCTACGAGCAGTACTTC
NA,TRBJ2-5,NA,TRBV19,CASSIWTGEETQYF,TGTGCCAGTAGTATCTGGACGGGGGAAGAGACCCAGTACTTC
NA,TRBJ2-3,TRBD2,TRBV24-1,CATSVTGGVDTQYF,TGTGCCACCAGTGTAACGGGGGGGGTAGATACGCAGTATTTT
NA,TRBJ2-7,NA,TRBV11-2,CASSLGTGSLDEQYF,TGTGCCAGCAGCTTAGGCACAGGTTCCCTGGACGAGCAGTACTTC
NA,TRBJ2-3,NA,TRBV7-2,CASSRTNTDTQYF,TGTGCCAGCAGCAGGACTAACACAGATACGCAGTATTTT